The entry below describes one T cell receptor beta chain. These data belong to a study of technical replicates of blood from a handful of donors. Libraries were prepared by immunoSEQ multiplex PCR; TCRdb keeps only in-frame clonotypes and omits some of them. The repertoire holds about 68,000 clones, with around 97% as singletons. What was sequenced was T cells isolated from PBMCs. The sequence derives from a human donor in good health.

The CDR3 region has the DNA TGTGCCAGCAGCCCAAAGTCAGGGGTGAACTATGGCTACACCTTC. This codes for CASSPKSGVNYGYTF. The chain combines TRBV11-2 with TRBJ1-2; D is perhaps TRBD1 (6 bases). Germline CDR1 SGHAT, CDR2 FQNNGV. V was clipped by 5 bases and J by 2 bases, with 15 bases between them. This CDR3 is built from 15 residues.